Listed here are 24 T cell receptor beta chains from one sample, sequenced in a study of shared clonotypes between healthy human individuals. Libraries were prepared by immunoSEQ multiplex PCR; TCRdb keeps only in-frame clonotypes and omits some of them. The table has nearly 2 million clones, approximately 94% seen once. CD45RO-negative CD8 cells positively selected for CCR7 made up the naive population, which excluded terminally differentiated effector memory CD45RA+ cells. Material for sequencing was naive CD8+ T cells sorted from blood. All receptors come from a man aged 18 to 30 in good health.

V is TRBV28 and J is TRBJ2-1, with 8 bases identical to TRBD2. With V trimmed by 5 bases and J by 2 bases, 5 bases remained unmatched. The CDR3 runs 15 residues. The germline gives CDR1 MDHEN, CDR2 SYDVKM. The CDR3 reads CASSNRGGPYNEQFF. For the CDR3, the DNA is TGTGCCAGCAGTAACCGGGGGGGCCCCTACAATGAGCAGTTCTTC.

This clone was seen only once. The genes are TRBV29-1 and TRBJ2-3; D ambiguous. Germline V gives CDR1 SQVTM, CDR2 ANQGSEA. V lost 6 bases to trimming and J lost 5 bases, with 9 bases between them. CDR3 length equals 11 residues. The CDR3 DNA reads as TGCAGCGTCGGGCCAGGAGATACGCAGTATTTT. Translating gives CSVGPGDTQYF.

V gene TRBV27 combines with J gene TRBJ1-6, with 8 bases aligning to TRBD1. Germline CDR1 reads MNHEY; CDR2 reads SMNVEV (reference sequence). The CDR3 has 16 amino acids. The trim removed 5 bases at V and 6 bases at J, leaving 9 bases unmatched. CDR3 nucleotide sequence: TGTGCCAGCAGTCCATCGACAGGGGAGATTAATTCACCCCTCCACTTT. It encodes CASSPSTGEINSPLHF.

This clone was counted once. The CDR3 region has the DNA TGCAGCGTTCCGTCGGGGGCTGCTGGCGAGACCCAGTACTTC. This encodes CSVPSGAAGETQYF. The chain employs TRBV29-1 and TRBJ2-5; D may correspond to TRBD1 or TRBD2 (6 bases each). Trimming took off 5 bases at V and 5 bases at J, with 18 bases between the two ends. CDR3 length: 14 residues. Germline CDR1 is SQVTM and CDR2 is ANQGSEA. The complete variable domain, with remaining parts taken from reference TRBV29-1 and TRBJ2-5, reads SAVISQKPSRDICQRGTSLTIQCQVDSQVTMMFWYRQQPGQSLTLIATANQGSEATYESGFVIDKFPISRPNLTFSTLTVSNMSPEDSSIYLCSVPSGAAGETQYFGPGTRLLVL.

Points on this clone: Other DNA sequences in the sample encode the same CDR3. The chain links TRBV9 to TRBJ1-1, with a weak D call TRBD1 (6 bases). Germline V lookup: CDR1 SGDLS, CDR2 YYNGEE. The CDR3 consists of 13 residues. The V and J ends lost 4 bases and 4 bases respectively, with 11 bases between them. The DNA of the CDR3 is TGTGCCAGCAGCAAAGGAGGGGGCACTGAAGCTTTCTTT. Amino acids: CASSKGGGTEAFF.

The rearrangement links TRBV18 to TRBJ2-7; D unclear. V gave up 5 bases and J gave up 2 bases, with 13 bases separating them. There are 14 residues in the CDR3. Germline CDR1 and CDR2: KGHSH and LQKENI. Here the CDR3 reads CASSFFPLTYEQYF. The CDR3 coding sequence is TGTGCCAGCTCATTCTTTCCACTCACCTACGAGCAGTACTTC.

As concerns this clone: The same CDR3 is also encoded by other DNA sequences in this sample. The chain joins TRBV27 to TRBJ1-1; D gene uncertain. Trimming removed 3 bases from V and 0 bases from J, with 8 bases in between. CDR3 length: 14 amino acids. Germline assignment: CDR1 MNHEY and CDR2 SMNVEV (reference sequence). The CDR3 DNA is TGTGCCAGCAGTTTGACGGGATTGAACACTGAAGCTTTCTTT. Translating gives CASSLTGLNTEAFF.

This chain uses TRBV9 with TRBJ2-5, with D perhaps matching TRBD1 or TRBD2 (5 bases each). V lost 4 bases, J lost 2 bases, and 21 bases lay in between. The germline V gene has CDR1 SGDLS and CDR2 YYNGEE. The length of the CDR3 is 17 residues. As DNA, the CDR3 is TGTGCCAGCAGCCCCGGGGTGTTGAGGGGCCCTCAAGAGACCCAGTACTTC. Translation: CASSPGVLRGPQETQYF.

The chain joins TRBV7-9 to TRBJ1-1, with D possibly matching TRBD1 (5 bases). The length of the CDR3 is 16 residues. The ends were cut back, 0 bases at V and 5 bases at J, with 16 bases in the middle. The germline CDR1 and CDR2 sequences are SEHNR and FQNEAQ (reference sequence). The CDR3 sequence: CASSLALTEAGTEAFF. The DNA for the CDR3 is TGTGCCAGCAGCTTAGCCCTGACAGAAGCGGGGACTGAAGCTTTCTTT. Together with reference TRBV7-9 and TRBJ1-1, the CDR3 gives the full variable domain: DTGVSQNPRHKITKRGQNVTFRCDPISEHNRLYWYRQTLGQGPEFLTYFQNEAQLEKSRLLSDRFSAERPKGSFSTLEIQRTEQGDSAMYLCASSLALTEAGTEAFFGQGTRLTVV.

This clone came up once. The V gene is TRBV30, the J gene TRBJ1-4; D not resolved. Germline V gene sequence: CDR1 GTSNPN, CDR2 SVGIG (reference sequence). Trimming stripped 1 base from V and 5 bases from J, with 8 bases between. The CDR3 runs 13 residues. The CDR3 coding sequence is TGTGCCTGGAGTGGGGAAGGAAATGAAAAACTGTTTTTT. Translation gives CAWSGEGNEKLFF.

This clone was counted only a few times. The sample carries other DNA sequences with the same CDR3. This chain joins TRBV19 and TRBJ2-7; D is undetermined. The CDR3 is 11 residues long. The V end lost 5 bases, the J end lost 4 bases, and 6 bases lay between the germline ends. CDR1 and CDR2 (germline): LNHDA, SQIVND (reference sequence). As DNA, the CDR3 is TGTGCCAGTAGTGTGGGATACGAGCAGTACTTC. Its translation is CASSVGYEQYF.

With regard to this clone: The identical CDR3 is also encoded by other nucleotide sequences in the sample. CDR3 loop: CASSYDSYEQYF. The CDR3 nucleotides read TGCGCCAGCAGCTACGACTCCTACGAGCAGTACTTC. The J gene is TRBJ2-7, the V gene TRBV5-1, with D unclear. V lost 3 bases to trimming and J lost 0 bases, with 4 bases between them. The CDR3 is made up of 12 amino acids. Germline assignment: CDR1 SGHRS and CDR2 YFSETQ. The variable domain in full, completed from reference TRBV5-1 and TRBJ2-7, reads KAGVTQTPRYLIKTRGQQVTLSCSPISGHRSVSWYQQTPGQGLQFLFEYFSETQRNKGNFPGRFSGRQFSNSRSEMNVSTLELGDSALYLCASSYDSYEQYFGPGTRLTVT.

The gene calls are TRBV13 and TRBJ1-6; no firm D call. V was shortened by 10 bases and J by 5 bases, with 6 bases between the two germline ends. There are 11 residues in the CDR3. CDR1 is PRHDT and CDR2 is FYEKMQ in the germline V gene (reference sequence). The CDR3 bases are TGTGCCACCGGCGATAATTCACCCCTCCACTTT. Translation gives CATGDNSPLHF.

This chain connects TRBV7-9 to TRBJ2-1; no reliable D call. Germline CDR1 is SEHNR and CDR2 is FQNEAQ (reference sequence). With 5 bases removed from V and 9 bases from J, the gap between germline ends came to 11 bases. This CDR3 is built from 12 residues. The CDR3 DNA reads TGTGCCAGCAGCGACGAGCTCCGTGAGCAGTTCTTC. It encodes CASSDELREQFF.

Comment on this clone: Different DNA sequences within this sample yield the same CDR3. The gene calls are TRBV4-2 and TRBJ2-1; D ambiguous. The V gene lost 0 bases and the J gene lost 6 bases, with 3 bases spanning the gap. Germline V gene data show CDR1 as LGHNA and CDR2 as YNFKEQ. This CDR3 has 12 residues. CDR3 residues: CASSQEGNEQFF. CDR3 bases: TGTGCCAGCAGCCAAGAAGGCAATGAGCAGTTCTTC.

V gene TRBV7-9 combines with J gene TRBJ1-1; TRBD1 aligns across 9 bases. The V gene's germline CDR1 is SEHNR and CDR2 FQNEAQ (reference sequence). CDR3 length: 15 amino acids. V gave up 4 bases and J gave up 4 bases; unmatched junction bases: 7. CDR3 amino acids: CASSSGQGLSTEAFF. The CDR3 bases are TGTGCCAGCAGCTCGGGACAGGGTCTGAGCACTGAAGCTTTCTTT.

CDR3 residues: CASSRDRGPYEQYF. CDR3 DNA: TGTGCCAGCAGCCGAGACAGGGGACCCTACGAGCAGTACTTC. V usage is TRBV7-8 and J usage is TRBJ2-7; TRBD1 aligns across 8 bases. The CDR3 is 14 residues long. Germline values: CDR1 SGHVS, CDR2 FQNEAQ. V lost 5 bases and J lost 2; bases outside the gene matches: 5.

V and J are TRBV10-1 and TRBJ2-7; no firm D call. V lost 3 bases and J 0 bases, leaving 6 bases between the germline ends. The CDR3 has 13 amino acids. Germline V gene data show CDR1 as WNHNN and CDR2 as SYGVQD (reference sequence). This chain's CDR3 is CASSDTDSYEQYF. CDR3 sequence (DNA): TGCGCCAGCAGTGACACGGACTCCTACGAGCAGTACTTC.

Concerning this clone itself: This CDR3 is also generated by other DNA sequences in the sample. V usage is TRBV27 and J usage is TRBJ2-7, with D unclear. The germline V gene has CDR1 MNHEY and CDR2 SMNVEV (reference sequence). V was cut by 3 bases and J by 0 bases, with 9 bases left in between. CDR3 length: 14 residues. The CDR3 DNA follows: TGTGCCAGCAGTTTGTCAGGAATCTCCTACGAGCAGTACTTC. Amino acids: CASSLSGISYEQYF.

This chain links TRBV19 with TRBJ1-1; D not resolved. V was clipped by 3 bases and J by 0 bases, with 14 bases between them. Germline CDR1 is LNHDA and CDR2 is SQIVND (reference sequence). This CDR3 spans 16 amino acids. This chain's CDR3 is CASSMIGGPLNTEAFF. The CDR3 DNA sequence: TGTGCCAGTAGTATGATTGGCGGACCGCTGAACACTGAAGCTTTCTTT. The complete variable domain, with remaining parts taken from reference TRBV19 and TRBJ1-1, reads DGGITQSPKYLFRKEGQNVTLSCEQNLNHDAMYWYRQDPGQGLRLIYYSQIVNDFQKGDIAEGYSVSREKKESFPLTVTSAQKNPTAFYLCASSMIGGPLNTEAFFGQGTRLTVV.

This chain links TRBV29-1 with TRBJ2-7, with 8 nucleotides matching TRBD1. The J segment lost 5 bases and the V segment lost 4 bases, leaving 7 bases of the junction unmatched. The CDR3 loop spans 13 amino acids. Germline V gene sequence: CDR1 SQVTM, CDR2 ANQGSEA. CDR3 residues: CSVGADRDNEQYF. The DNA of the CDR3 is TGCAGCGTTGGGGCGGACAGGGATAACGAGCAGTACTTC.

The table lists this clone with a count of one. The chain has TRBV25-1 and TRBJ2-1, with 10 bases aligning to TRBD2. The CDR3 extends over 14 amino acids. With 9 bases clipped from V and 3 bases from J, the junction kept 5 bases outside the gene matches. Germline CDR1 MGHDK, CDR2 SYGVNS. The CDR3 sequence is CARCLAGVYNEQFF. The DNA of the CDR3 is TGTGCCAGATGTCTAGCGGGAGTCTACAATGAGCAGTTCTTC.

The rearrangement links TRBV7-9 to TRBJ2-7, with 13 bases matching TRBD2. CDR3 length equals 17 residues. The germline CDR1 and CDR2 sequences are SEHNR and FQNEAQ (reference sequence). V shed 5 bases and J 3 bases; nucleotides not matched to a gene: 10. The CDR3 protein is CASSATSGRPPDYEQYF. CDR3 DNA: TGTGCCAGCAGCGCGACTAGCGGGAGGCCACCAGACTACGAGCAGTACTTC.

The chain is built from TRBV27 and TRBJ1-2; D perhaps matches TRBD1 (5 bases). The CDR3 length is 15 residues. Trimming took 5 bases from V and 4 from J, leaving 17 bases between them. Germline V CDR1 and CDR2: MNHEY, SMNVEV (reference sequence). CDR3 sequence (DNA): TGTGCCAGCAGTACGTCAACCGGGACGGTCTATGGCTACACCTTC. This encodes CASSTSTGTVYGYTF.